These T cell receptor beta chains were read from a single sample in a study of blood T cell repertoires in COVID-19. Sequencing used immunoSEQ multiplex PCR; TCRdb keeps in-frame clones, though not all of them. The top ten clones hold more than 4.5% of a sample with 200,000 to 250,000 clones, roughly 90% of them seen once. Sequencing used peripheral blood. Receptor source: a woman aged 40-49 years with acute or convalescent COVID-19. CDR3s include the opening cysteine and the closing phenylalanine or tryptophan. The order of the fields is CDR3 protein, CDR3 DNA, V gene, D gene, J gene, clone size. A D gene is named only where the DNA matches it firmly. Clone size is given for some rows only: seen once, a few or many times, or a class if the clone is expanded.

CDR3aa: CSASVAGSTDTQYF; CDR3nt: TGCAGTGCTAGTGTAGCGGGGAGCACAGATACGCAGTATTTT; v_gene: TRBV20-1; d_gene: TRBD2; j_gene: TRBJ2-3; abundance: few
CDR3aa: CASSSQGDEQFF; CDR3nt: TGTGCCAGCAGTTCACAGGGGGATGAGCAGTTCTTC; v_gene: TRBV7-6; d_gene: TRBD1; j_gene: TRBJ2-1; abundance: -
CDR3aa: CSVATGVNQPQHF; CDR3nt: TGCAGCGTAGCGACAGGAGTTAATCAGCCCCAGCATTTT; v_gene: TRBV29-1; d_gene: -; j_gene: TRBJ1-5; abundance: -
CDR3aa: CASSLAELAGGSTDTQYF; CDR3nt: TGTGCCAGCAGCTTAGCCGAGCTAGCGGGGGGCAGCACAGATACGCAGTATTTT; v_gene: TRBV7-9; d_gene: TRBD2; j_gene: TRBJ2-3; abundance: -
CDR3aa: CASSLALNTEAFF; CDR3nt: TGTGCCAGCAGCTTGGCCCTCAACACTGAAGCTTTCTTT; v_gene: TRBV5-5; d_gene: -; j_gene: TRBJ1-1; abundance: -
CDR3aa: CASSVLAGGPTGELFF; CDR3nt: TGTGCCAGCAGCGTGTTAGCGGGGGGGCCAACCGGGGAGCTGTTTTTT; v_gene: TRBV9; d_gene: TRBD2; j_gene: TRBJ2-2; abundance: -
CDR3aa: CASSQEGTGIVGEQFF; CDR3nt: TGTGCCAGCAGCCAAGAAGGGACAGGGATAGTAGGCGAGCAGTTCTTC; v_gene: TRBV4-2; d_gene: TRBD1; j_gene: TRBJ2-1; abundance: once
CDR3aa: CASSPSQVNEKLFF; CDR3nt: TGTGCCAGCAGCCCCTCTCAGGTTAATGAAAAACTGTTTTTT; v_gene: TRBV2; d_gene: -; j_gene: TRBJ1-4; abundance: -
CDR3aa: CASRNYKSQGQPQHF; CDR3nt: TGTGCCAGCAGGAACTACAAAAGCCAGGGTCAGCCCCAGCATTTT; v_gene: TRBV6-5; d_gene: -; j_gene: TRBJ1-5; abundance: -
CDR3aa: CASRPETGSGNTIYF; CDR3nt: TGTGCCAGCAGACCTGAGACAGGCTCTGGAAACACCATATATTTT; v_gene: TRBV3-1/TRBV3-2; d_gene: -; j_gene: TRBJ1-3; abundance: -
CDR3aa: CASTSQGYSNQPQHF; CDR3nt: TGTGCCAGTACCTCACAGGGGTATAGCAATCAGCCCCAGCATTTT; v_gene: TRBV19; d_gene: TRBD1; j_gene: TRBJ1-5; abundance: -
CDR3aa: CASSLGGGGFNEKLFF; CDR3nt: TGCGCCAGCAGCCTGGGAGGGGGCGGATTTAATGAAAAACTGTTTTTT; v_gene: TRBV5-1; d_gene: TRBD1; j_gene: TRBJ1-4; abundance: -
CDR3aa: CASFLQGARYGYTF; CDR3nt: TGTGCCAGCTTTTTACAGGGGGCAAGATATGGCTACACCTTC; v_gene: TRBV5-4; d_gene: TRBD1; j_gene: TRBJ1-2; abundance: -
CDR3aa: CASSSIQGRDTEAFF; CDR3nt: TGTGCCAGCAGCTCGATACAGGGTAGGGACACTGAAGCTTTCTTT; v_gene: TRBV5-6; d_gene: -; j_gene: TRBJ1-1; abundance: -
CDR3aa: CASSLGASTDTQYF; CDR3nt: TGTGCCAGCAGCTTAGGGGCTAGCACAGATACGCAGTATTTT; v_gene: TRBV7-2; d_gene: -; j_gene: TRBJ2-3; abundance: -
CDR3aa: CAIDGGTGELFF; CDR3nt: TGTGCCATCGACGGGGGCACCGGGGAGCTGTTTTTT; v_gene: TRBV10-3; d_gene: -; j_gene: TRBJ2-2; abundance: -
CDR3aa: CASSVRLDRETDTQYF; CDR3nt: TGTGCCAGCAGTGTCCGGTTGGACAGGGAAACAGATACGCAGTATTTT; v_gene: TRBV6-1; d_gene: TRBD1; j_gene: TRBJ2-3; abundance: -
CDR3aa: CASSPAATLNTEAFF; CDR3nt: TGTGCCAGCTCACCGGCGGCTACCCTGAACACTGAAGCTTTCTTT; v_gene: TRBV18; d_gene: -; j_gene: TRBJ1-1; abundance: -
CDR3aa: CASSTQGLSSPLHF; CDR3nt: TGTGCCAGTAGTACACAGGGATTGAGTTCACCCCTCCACTTT; v_gene: TRBV19; d_gene: -; j_gene: TRBJ1-6; abundance: -
CDR3aa: CATSRDLGRYNSPLHF; CDR3nt: TGTGCCACCAGCAGAGATCTCGGCAGGTATAATTCACCCCTCCACTTT; v_gene: TRBV15; d_gene: -; j_gene: TRBJ1-6; abundance: once
CDR3aa: CASSLKRTRQGSGNTIYF; CDR3nt: TGTGCCAGCAGCTTGAAGCGAACCCGACAGGGTTCTGGAAACACCATATATTTT; v_gene: TRBV5-6; d_gene: TRBD1; j_gene: TRBJ1-3; abundance: -
CDR3aa: CASSLRLAGGPEDEQFF; CDR3nt: TGTGCCAGCAGTCTCCGACTAGCGGGGGGGCCAGAGGATGAGCAGTTCTTC; v_gene: TRBV6-2/TRBV6-3; d_gene: TRBD2; j_gene: TRBJ2-1; abundance: -
CDR3aa: CATSDPTRGIYGYTF; CDR3nt: TGTGCCACCAGTGATCCCACCAGGGGAATCTATGGCTACACCTTC; v_gene: TRBV24-1; d_gene: -; j_gene: TRBJ1-2; abundance: -
CDR3aa: CASSLGWTGGDSPLHF; CDR3nt: TGCGCCAGCAGCTTGGGGTGGACAGGTGGGGATTCACCCCTCCACTTT; v_gene: TRBV5-1; d_gene: TRBD1; j_gene: TRBJ1-6; abundance: -
CDR3aa: CASSTRDRGLVNEQFF; CDR3nt: TGTGCCAGTAGTACCCGGGACAGGGGCTTGGTCAATGAGCAGTTCTTC; v_gene: TRBV19; d_gene: TRBD1; j_gene: TRBJ2-1; abundance: -
CDR3aa: CASSYFSGGRVYGYTF; CDR3nt: TGTGCCAGCAGTTACTTCTCAGGGGGTAGGGTTTATGGCTACACCTTC; v_gene: TRBV6-5; d_gene: TRBD1; j_gene: TRBJ1-2; abundance: once
CDR3aa: CASSESDRARGYTF; CDR3nt: TGTGCCAGCAGTGAATCGGACAGGGCAAGAGGCTACACCTTC; v_gene: TRBV6-1; d_gene: TRBD1; j_gene: TRBJ1-2; abundance: -
CDR3aa: CASSLPGGREETQYF; CDR3nt: TGTGCCAGCAGCCTGCCGGGAGGGAGAGAAGAGACCCAGTACTTC; v_gene: TRBV5-6; d_gene: TRBD2; j_gene: TRBJ2-5; abundance: -
CDR3aa: CASSPRGTLGEQFF; CDR3nt: TGTGCCAGCAGCCCCCGGGGGACCCTGGGGGAGCAGTTCTTC; v_gene: TRBV7-9; d_gene: -; j_gene: TRBJ2-1; abundance: -
CDR3aa: CASSHRGLAGAGVETQYF; CDR3nt: TGCGCCAGCAGCCATCGTGGACTAGCGGGGGCCGGGGTGGAGACCCAGTACTTC; v_gene: TRBV5-1; d_gene: TRBD2; j_gene: TRBJ2-5; abundance: -
CDR3aa: CSVEGTGFGYTF; CDR3nt: TGCAGCGTTGAAGGGACAGGGTTTGGCTACACCTTC; v_gene: TRBV29-1; d_gene: TRBD1; j_gene: TRBJ1-2; abundance: -
CDR3aa: CASSPYRGTLNTEAFF; CDR3nt: TGCGCCAGCAGCCCTTACAGGGGTACCTTGAACACTGAAGCTTTCTTT; v_gene: TRBV5-1; d_gene: TRBD1; j_gene: TRBJ1-1; abundance: -
CDR3aa: CAWSVRGRGTEAFF; CDR3nt: TGTGCCTGGAGTGTAAGGGGCAGGGGCACTGAAGCTTTCTTT; v_gene: TRBV30; d_gene: -; j_gene: TRBJ1-1; abundance: -
CDR3aa: CASTEGQVRANYGYTF; CDR3nt: TGTGCCAGCACCGAGGGACAGGTTAGAGCTAACTATGGCTACACCTTC; v_gene: TRBV5-4; d_gene: TRBD1; j_gene: TRBJ1-2; abundance: once
CDR3aa: CASSPTGLKETQYF; CDR3nt: TGTGCCAGCAGCCCAACGGGACTTAAAGAGACCCAGTACTTC; v_gene: TRBV7-2; d_gene: -; j_gene: TRBJ2-5; abundance: -
CDR3aa: CASSWGQAEAFF; CDR3nt: TGTGCCAGCAGCTGGGGACAGGCTGAAGCTTTCTTT; v_gene: TRBV5-6; d_gene: TRBD1; j_gene: TRBJ1-1; abundance: -
CDR3aa: CASSTRDRGSEKLFF; CDR3nt: TGTGCCAGCAGTACGAGGGACAGGGGGTCTGAAAAACTGTTTTTT; v_gene: TRBV7-9; d_gene: TRBD1; j_gene: TRBJ1-4; abundance: once
CDR3aa: CASSLDRGEELFF; CDR3nt: TGCGCCAGCAGCTTGGACAGGGGGGAGGAGCTGTTTTTT; v_gene: TRBV5-1; d_gene: TRBD1; j_gene: TRBJ2-2; abundance: -
CDR3aa: CASRIGGTEAFF; CDR3nt: TGTGCCAGCAGGATCGGGGGAACTGAAGCTTTCTTT; v_gene: TRBV28; d_gene: -; j_gene: TRBJ1-1; abundance: -
CDR3aa: CASQTGQGAGGYTF; CDR3nt: TGTGCCAGCCAAACCGGGCAGGGGGCGGGTGGCTACACCTTC; v_gene: TRBV6-5; d_gene: TRBD1; j_gene: TRBJ1-2; abundance: few
CDR3aa: CASSLGQGAGYTF; CDR3nt: TGCGCCAGCAGCTTGGGGCAGGGGGCTGGCTACACCTTC; v_gene: TRBV5-1; d_gene: TRBD1; j_gene: TRBJ1-2; abundance: -
CDR3aa: CAWSRTNSLPQHF; CDR3nt: TGTGCCTGGAGTCGGACTAATTCGTTGCCCCAGCATTTT; v_gene: TRBV30; d_gene: -; j_gene: TRBJ1-5; abundance: -
CDR3aa: CASSRELAGAGETQYF; CDR3nt: TGTGCCAGCAGCCGGGAACTAGCGGGGGCTGGGGAGACCCAGTACTTC; v_gene: TRBV7-9; d_gene: TRBD2; j_gene: TRBJ2-5; abundance: -
CDR3aa: CASSPLRQFTNYGYTF; CDR3nt: TGTGCCAGCAGCCCACTGAGACAGTTTACTAACTATGGCTACACCTTC; v_gene: TRBV11-2; d_gene: -; j_gene: TRBJ1-2; abundance: -
CDR3aa: CATWKQLNTEAFF; CDR3nt: TGTGCCACTTGGAAACAGTTGAACACTGAAGCTTTCTTT; v_gene: TRBV5-8; d_gene: -; j_gene: TRBJ1-1; abundance: -
CDR3aa: CAISGLGPSGANVLTF; CDR3nt: TGTGCCATCAGTGGTCTGGGCCCTTCTGGGGCCAACGTCCTGACTTTC; v_gene: TRBV10-3; d_gene: -; j_gene: TRBJ2-6; abundance: -
CDR3aa: CASSGAGWTSTDTQYF; CDR3nt: TGCGCCAGCAGTGGAGCGGGGTGGACTAGCACAGATACGCAGTATTTT; v_gene: TRBV10-1; d_gene: TRBD2; j_gene: TRBJ2-3; abundance: -
CDR3aa: CASSVGFGVGSEKLFF; CDR3nt: TGTGCCAGCAGCGTAGGATTCGGGGTGGGCAGTGAAAAACTGTTTTTT; v_gene: TRBV9; d_gene: -; j_gene: TRBJ1-4; abundance: -
CDR3aa: CASSLSGTGEEKLFF; CDR3nt: TGTGCCAGCAGCTTGTCCGGGACAGGGGAAGAAAAACTGTTTTTT; v_gene: TRBV7-2; d_gene: TRBD1; j_gene: TRBJ1-4; abundance: -
CDR3aa: CASSDRDRDGYTF; CDR3nt: TGTGCCAGCAGTGACCGGGACAGAGATGGCTACACCTTC; v_gene: TRBV6-1; d_gene: TRBD1; j_gene: TRBJ1-2; abundance: once
CDR3aa: CASSHISGTGGYTF; CDR3nt: TGCGCCAGCAGCCATATTTCCGGGACAGGTGGCTACACCTTC; v_gene: TRBV5-1; d_gene: TRBD1; j_gene: TRBJ1-2; abundance: -
CDR3aa: CASSQALAGGPGETQYF; CDR3nt: TGCGCCAGCAGCCAGGCCCTAGCGGGGGGGCCGGGAGAGACCCAGTACTTC; v_gene: TRBV4-1; d_gene: TRBD2; j_gene: TRBJ2-5; abundance: -
CDR3aa: CASSPRQGHNGEKLFF; CDR3nt: TGCGCCAGCAGCCCCCGACAGGGACACAACGGTGAAAAACTGTTTTTT; v_gene: TRBV4-1; d_gene: TRBD1; j_gene: TRBJ1-4; abundance: -
CDR3aa: CASSLTIGQGREKLFF; CDR3nt: TGCGCCAGCAGTTTAACTATCGGACAGGGAAGAGAAAAACTGTTTTTT; v_gene: TRBV5-1; d_gene: TRBD1; j_gene: TRBJ1-4; abundance: -
CDR3aa: CATSDREGYTF; CDR3nt: TGTGCCACCAGCGACAGGGAGGGCTACACCTTC; v_gene: TRBV24-1; d_gene: TRBD1; j_gene: TRBJ1-2; abundance: -